Below are 30 T cell receptor beta chains sequenced from a single sample in a study of blood T cell repertoires in COVID-19. Clones were sequenced by immunoSEQ multiplex PCR, and TCRdb holds only the in-frame ones, with some missing. The sample has hundreds of thousands of clones; about nine tenths are singletons. The sample was peripheral blood. The receptors derive from a woman aged 60-75 years who had recovered from COVID-19.

This chain uses TRBV7-2 with TRBJ1-5; 7 bases are shared with TRBD1. V lost 5 bases and J lost 5; bases outside the gene matches: 12. The CDR3 contains 16 residues. Germline V gene sequence: CDR1 SGHTA, CDR2 FQGNSA. CDR3 residues: CASSARPEGAHQPQHF. The CDR3 DNA follows: TGTGCCAGCAGCGCCCGCCCGGAGGGGGCGCATCAGCCCCAGCATTTT.

The CDR3 reads CASSVGVSGGLTDTQYF. The CDR3 bases are TGTGCCAGCAGCGTAGGGGTTAGCGGGGGGTTGACAGATACGCAGTATTTT. V is TRBV9 and J is TRBJ2-3; TRBD2 matches 10 bases. J gave up 3 bases and V 0 bases, and 7 bases lay outside the gene matches. Germline V gene sequence: CDR1 SGDLS, CDR2 YYNGEE. The CDR3 spans 17 residues.

V gene TRBV5-1 combines with J gene TRBJ2-5; possibly TRBD1 for D (5 bases). The CDR3 covers 15 residues. CDR1 and CDR2 from the germline V gene are SGHRS and YFSETQ. V was clipped by 2 bases and J by 2 bases, with 13 bases between them. In DNA form, the CDR3 reads TGCGCCAGCAGCTTTTTGCAGGGTGGGCAAGAGACCCAGTACTTC. It translates to CASSFLQGGQETQYF.

V gene TRBV5-1 combines with J gene TRBJ2-3; 8 bases match TRBD2. V lost 3 bases to trimming and J lost 6 bases; unmatched junction nucleotides: 12. The CDR3 consists of 16 residues. In germline, CDR1 is SGHRS, CDR2 YFSETQ. The CDR3 protein is CASSSTLGLAVDTQYF. CDR3 coding DNA: TGCGCCAGCAGCTCAACCCTCGGACTAGCTGTGGATACGCAGTATTTT.

The V call is TRBV19, the J call TRBJ1-1; D possibly corresponds to TRBD1 (5 bases). V was trimmed by 3 bases and J by 1 base, leaving 9 bases between them. The germline CDR1 and CDR2 sequences are LNHDA and SQIVND (reference sequence). The CDR3 consists of 14 residues. CDR3 DNA sequence: TGTGCCAGTAGTATTGGACAATCGAACACTGAAGCTTTCTTT. Its protein is CASSIGQSNTEAFF.

This clone has just one count. The chain links TRBV7-2 to TRBJ2-1, with TRBD1 identical over 8 bases. This CDR3 has 15 amino acids. CDR1 and CDR2 (germline): SGHTA, FQGNSA. The V and J ends lost 5 bases and 5 bases, in that order; junction bases with no gene match: 8. The CDR3, as DNA: TGTGCCAGCAGCCTCGACAGGGGATCCCACAATGAGCAGTTCTTC. Translation: CASSLDRGSHNEQFF.

This clone has only a few counts. The chain uses TRBV18 and TRBJ2-1, with 11 bases lining up with TRBD2. V gave up 3 bases and J gave up 4 bases; unmatched junction bases: 5. Germline CDR1 KGHSH, CDR2 LQKENI. The CDR3 consists of 16 residues. The chain's CDR3 is CASSPILAGEYNEQFF. The CDR3 DNA reads TGTGCCAGCTCACCGATACTAGCGGGGGAGTACAATGAGCAGTTCTTC.

This rearrangement joins TRBV5-1 to TRBJ2-1, with 10 bases that match TRBD2. The trim removed 0 bases at V and 6 bases at J, leaving 6 bases unmatched. Germline values: CDR1 SGHRS, CDR2 YFSETQ. The CDR3 has 16 residues. In DNA form, the CDR3 reads TGCGCCAGCAGCTTGGGGCCTAGCGGGGGTTTCAATGAGCAGTTCTTC. Translating it yields CASSLGPSGGFNEQFF.

The chain employs TRBV2 and TRBJ2-7, with TRBD1 as a possible D gene (5 bases). V lost 10 bases to trimming and J lost 2 bases, with 24 bases between them. This CDR3 comprises 16 residues. Germline V gives CDR1 SNHLY, CDR2 FYNNEI. The CDR3 protein is CATNPQGFSSPYEQYF. The CDR3 DNA sequence: TGTGCCACCAACCCCCAGGGCTTTTCATCCCCCTACGAGCAGTACTTC.

The chain couples TRBV10-2 to TRBJ1-6, with TRBD1 as a possible D gene (6 bases). This CDR3 comprises 14 residues. With 2 bases removed from V and 6 bases from J, the gap between germline ends came to 8 bases. CDR1 WSHSY and CDR2 SAAADI come from the germline V gene. CDR3 sequence (DNA): TGCGCCAGCAGTGAGGCGGACAGTAATTCACCCCTCCACTTT. Amino acids: CASSEADSNSPLHF.

For the CDR3, the DNA is TGTGCCAGCAGACAGGACCGATATAATGAAAAACTGTTTTTT. Its protein product is CASRQDRYNEKLFF. V and J are TRBV5-4 and TRBJ1-4; tentative D call: TRBD1 (5 bases). CDR1 is SGHNT, CDR2 YYREEE, per germline (reference sequence). CDR3 length: 14 residues. Trimming left V 5 bases short and J 4 bases short, with 12 bases between.

The rearrangement links TRBV3-1 (or the pseudogene TRBV3-2) to TRBJ1-3; D is unresolved. V lost 0 bases and J lost 1, with 7 bases in between. CDR1 LGHDT and CDR2 YNNKEL come from the germline V gene (reference sequence). CDR3 length: 15 amino acids. The CDR3 DNA sequence: TGTGCCAGCAGCCAAGATGCCAGGTCTGGAAACACCATATATTTT. The encoded protein is CASSQDARSGNTIYF.

This chain uses TRBV5-1 with TRBJ1-1; tentative D call: TRBD1 (6 bases). From germline, CDR1 is SGHRS and CDR2 YFSETQ. CDR3 length: 18 residues. The V end was cut by 4 bases, the J end by 3 bases, with 25 bases between. In nucleotides, the CDR3 is TGCGCCAGCAGCCCAGCATCGGACTTCAGGGGAGGGTACACTGAAGCTTTCTTT. Its translation: CASSPASDFRGGYTEAFF.

The V gene is TRBV7-9, the J gene TRBJ2-7; a possible D gene is TRBD1 (6 bases). CDR1 and CDR2 from the germline V gene are SEHNR and FQNEAQ (reference sequence). The CDR3 consists of 13 residues. Trimming removed 5 bases from V and 3 bases from J, with 11 bases in between. The CDR3 loop is CASSQGQRYEQYF. CDR3 bases: TGTGCCAGCAGCCAGGGACAACGCTACGAGCAGTACTTC.

This clone turned up a few times. The rearrangement joins TRBV5-1 to TRBJ2-7; 8 bases are a match to TRBD1. The J segment lost 2 bases and the V segment lost 5 bases, leaving 3 bases of the junction unmatched. CDR1 SGHRS and CDR2 YFSETQ come from the germline V gene. This CDR3 has 13 residues. CDR3 sequence: CASRDRETYEQYF. CDR3 in DNA: TGCGCCAGCAGGGACAGGGAGACCTACGAGCAGTACTTC. Drawing the rest from reference TRBV5-1 and TRBJ2-7, the complete variable domain is KAGVTQTPRYLIKTRGQQVTLSCSPISGHRSVSWYQQTPGQGLQFLFEYFSETQRNKGNFPGRFSGRQFSNSRSEMNVSTLELGDSALYLCASRDRETYEQYFGPGTRLTVT.

The genes are TRBV4-1 and TRBJ1-1; D possibly corresponds to TRBD1 (6 bases). The V end was cut by 4 bases, the J end by 1 base, with 7 bases between. CDR3 size: 13 residues. From germline, CDR1 is MGHRA and CDR2 YSYEKL. The CDR3 DNA reads as TGCGCCAGCAGCCGCAGGGGGAACACTGAAGCTTTCTTT. This gives the protein CASSRRGNTEAFF.

This clone was seen a handful of times. The genes are TRBV28 and TRBJ2-7; 7 bases map to TRBD1. The CDR3 is made up of 14 amino acids. The V and J ends lost 8 bases and 4 bases, in that order; junction bases with no gene match: 11. Germline assignment: CDR1 MDHEN and CDR2 SYDVKM. The CDR3: CASRPSGQMYEQYF. CDR3 DNA sequence: TGTGCCAGCCGTCCATCGGGACAGATGTACGAGCAGTACTTC. Combining the CDR3 with reference TRBV28 and TRBJ2-7 gives the whole variable domain DVKVTQSSRYLVKRTGEKVFLECVQDMDHENMFWYRQDPGLGLRLIYFSYDVKMKEKGDIPEGYSVSREKKERFSLILESASTNQTSMYLCASRPSGQMYEQYFGPGTRLTVT.

The chain recombines TRBV11-2 with TRBJ2-7; 8 nucleotides agree with TRBD1. V trimming: 5 bases; J trimming: 2 bases; junction bases outside the gene matches: 5. The CDR3 contains 14 residues. Germline-derived CDR1 and CDR2 are SGHAT and FQNNGV. The CDR3: CASSHRTGTYEQYF. DNA of the CDR3: TGTGCCAGCAGCCACCGGACAGGGACCTACGAGCAGTACTTC.

The rearrangement joins TRBV7-9 to TRBJ2-7, with TRBD2 matching over 10 bases. Germline V gene data show CDR1 as SEHNR and CDR2 as FQNEAQ (reference sequence). Trimming removed 4 bases from V and 1 base from J; junction bases left unmatched: 4. This CDR3 spans 15 amino acids. The CDR3 DNA follows: TGTGCCAGCAGCTCCCTAGCGGGGGCATCCTACGAGCAGTACTTC. It encodes CASSSLAGASYEQYF.

J is TRBJ2-1 and V is TRBV28, with 9 bases matching TRBD1. V trimming: 10 bases; J trimming: 3 bases; junction bases outside the gene matches: 4. The CDR3 is made up of 13 amino acids. Germline V CDR1 and CDR2: MDHEN, SYDVKM. The CDR3 here is CATTGGLYNEQFF. Written as DNA, the CDR3 is TGTGCCACGACAGGGGGACTCTACAATGAGCAGTTCTTC.

The sample holds one count of this clone. Other DNA sequences in the sample encode the same CDR3. The gene calls are TRBV5-1 and TRBJ1-5; TRBD1 aligns across 9 bases. Germline CDR1 SGHRS, CDR2 YFSETQ. The CDR3 spans 15 residues. V shed 4 bases, J shed 6 bases, and the junction held 8 bases outside the gene matches. Here the CDR3 reads CASSLDGTGSQPQHF. The CDR3 DNA sequence: TGCGCCAGCAGCCTGGATGGGACAGGGTCTCAGCCCCAGCATTTT. The full variable domain, completed using reference TRBV5-1 and TRBJ1-5, is KAGVTQTPRYLIKTRGQQVTLSCSPISGHRSVSWYQQTPGQGLQFLFEYFSETQRNKGNFPGRFSGRQFSNSRSEMNVSTLELGDSALYLCASSLDGTGSQPQHFGDGTRLSIL.

The V and J genes are TRBV16 and TRBJ1-5; 9 bases are shared with TRBD1. CDR3 length: 14 amino acids. The junction had 1 base not matched to a gene; V was cut back by 2 bases and J by 5 bases. The V gene's germline CDR1 is KGHSY and CDR2 FQNENV. The CDR3 reads CASSQRTGDQPQHF. The CDR3 region has the DNA TGTGCCAGCAGCCAAAGGACAGGGGATCAGCCCCAGCATTTT.

The J gene is TRBJ1-2, the V gene TRBV28; 7 bases agree with TRBD1. With 6 bases clipped from V and 7 bases from J, the junction kept 11 bases outside the gene matches. The CDR3 runs to 14 residues. Germline V gene data show CDR1 as MDHEN and CDR2 as SYDVKM. The CDR3 loop reads CASRRTGLVGGYTF. CDR3 DNA: TGTGCCAGCAGACGGACAGGTCTAGTTGGTGGCTACACCTTC.

The J gene is TRBJ2-1, the V gene TRBV3-1 (or the pseudogene TRBV3-2), with 14 bases lining up with TRBD2. The CDR3 is made up of 19 amino acids. V was clipped by 1 base and J by 7 bases; unmatched bases: 12. Looked up from germline, CDR1 is LGHDT and CDR2 is YNNKEL (reference sequence). CDR3 bases: TGTGCCAGCAGCCAAGTCTCTGGACTAGCGGGGGGCTCGAGGAATGAGCAGTTCTTC. Encoded protein: CASSQVSGLAGGSRNEQFF.

The chain uses TRBV7-2 and TRBJ1-4; 7 nucleotides agree with TRBD1. Germline V CDR1 and CDR2: SGHTA, FQGNSA. The CDR3 is made up of 16 amino acids. V gave up 5 bases and J gave up 1 base; unmatched junction bases: 7. CDR3 in DNA: TGTGCCAGCAGCCGGGAGGGGGCCAGAACTAATGAAAAACTGTTTTTT. Amino acids: CASSREGARTNEKLFF.

Written as DNA, the CDR3 is TGTGCCAGCAGCCAAGATCTCGCGGTAGTCATGGAGCAGTACTTC. Protein sequence: CASSQDLAVVMEQYF. The gene calls are TRBV3-1 (or the pseudogene TRBV3-2) and TRBJ2-7, with D unclear. Germline CDR1 reads LGHDT; CDR2 reads YNNKEL (reference sequence). CDR3 length: 15 amino acids. V was clipped by 0 bases and J by 7 bases, with 16 bases between them.

The chain is built from TRBV9 and TRBJ1-2, with 11 bases that match TRBD1. The CDR3 spans 15 residues. V dropped 3 bases and J dropped 7; count of bases not matched to a gene: 8. Germline assignment: CDR1 SGDLS and CDR2 YYNGEE. Here the CDR3 DNA reads TGTGCCAGCAGCGCCTTGGGACAGGGGGTCATTGGCTACACCTTC. Protein sequence: CASSALGQGVIGYTF.

The chain recombines TRBV7-8 with TRBJ2-7; D is unclear. The germline CDR1 and CDR2 sequences are SGHVS and FQNEAQ. The CDR3 is 14 amino acids. V gave up 1 base and J gave up 5 bases, with 12 bases separating them. The CDR3 DNA reads as TGTGCCAGCAGCTTAGTCCCTCATAGCAACGAGCAGTACTTC. Translating it yields CASSLVPHSNEQYF.

The V call is TRBV5-1, the J call TRBJ2-5; D perhaps matches TRBD1 (5 bases). The CDR3 extends over 15 amino acids. Trimming took 3 bases from V and 0 from J, leaving 12 bases between them. Germline values: CDR1 SGHRS, CDR2 YFSETQ. The CDR3 nucleotides are TGCGCCAGCAGCTCTTTAGGGGTGTACCAAGAGACCCAGTACTTC. Its protein product is CASSSLGVYQETQYF.

This clone appeared a single time. J is TRBJ2-2 and V is TRBV7-3, with 8 nucleotides matching TRBD2. The CDR3 is 16 residues long. Germline loops: CDR1 SGHTA, CDR2 FQGTGA. Trimming cost V 5 bases and J 1 base; bases outside gene matches: 6. The CDR3 spells CASSPPSGRNTGELFF. DNA for the CDR3: TGTGCCAGCAGCCCCCCCAGCGGGAGGAACACCGGGGAGCTGTTTTTT.